The T cell receptor (beta chain) described here comes from a study of blood T cells in healthy people across ages (dated by TCRdb to between 2015 and 2016). Concerning the study at large: Template switching captured roughly one uniquely barcoded TCR beta cDNA molecule per two T cells in model experiments. Using deep sequencing normalized with unique cDNA molecular identifiers, the study measured how TCR beta repertoire diversity changes with age. Four age groups were formed from the donors: young (average approximately 16 years), middle-aged (approximately 42), aged (about 68) and long-lived (around 82). Donors of different ages were randomly distributed across sequencing lanes to avoid experimental bias. Two additional independent replicas of 1 million unique cDNA reads from the same blood draw were analyzed for two donors (one aged 18 to 30 and one aged 80 or older).

On the study overall, not on this receptor specifically: There was a strong correlation between observed TCR beta diversity and the percentage of naive T cells measured by flow cytometry. The long-lived group showed more naive CD4+ T cells, fewer expanded clones and increased TCR diversity than the aged group, suggesting age selection. Estimates of total diversity based on one million sequenced T cells were considered lower bounds and underestimates. Because the CMV infection status of the donors was unknown, age-related changes in expanded clonotypes may potentially have been confounded. Because profiling used bulk unsorted PBMCs, naive and antigen-experienced compartments could not be compared conclusively. Observed TCR beta diversity per million T cells fell roughly linearly with age, and a significant reduction was already apparent by age around 44.

V loses 0 bases of germline sequence and J loses 9 bases, and the interval between the two ends is 12 bases. From the cysteine through the phenylalanine, the CDR3 covers 14 amino acids. Kept here is only the CDR3 DNA, which spans 42 bases and is read in frame from base 1. From the germline V gene, CDR1 is ENHRY and CDR2 is SYGVKD. The roughly 39 donors, aged roughly 6 to 95 years, were systemically healthy Caucasian individuals from Russia. Each donor gave ten milliliters of peripheral blood, drawn into EDTA-treated Vacutainer tubes. Ficoll-Paque density-gradient centrifugation was used to isolate PBMCs, with at least 7 million obtained per sample. Total RNA was extracted from PBMCs with Trizol reagent, with at least 5.5 micrograms obtained per sample. Naive CD45RAhigh/CD27high T cell percentages were measured by flow cytometry on a PBMC aliquot from every donor. As for this clonotype: The antigen this receptor binds is unknown. No per-base quality is available; no much larger clone lies one base away.

Library creation used 5' RACE. TCRdb lists the instrument as Illumina HiSeq 2500. A second PCR of 7 to 11 cycles was run with a J-beta primer mix and a sample-barcoded 5' primer. A template-switch 5' adaptor carrying 12 random nucleotides introduced a unique molecular identifier onto each TCR beta cDNA molecule. Each sample yielded at least 3 million CDR3-containing paired-end reads. First-strand cDNA was synthesized from all RNA with the Mint cDNA synthesis kit, primed by a TRBC-specific oligonucleotide. Following uracil-DNA glycosylase treatment, all cDNA underwent a first 18-cycle PCR with the universal primers M1SS and BC2_uni_R. The authors processed their data as follows. Normalization of each sample was performed by random selection of 1 million high-quality reads, each carrying a distinct molecular identifier. Instead of being binned into consensus sequences, reads with shared molecular identifiers were discarded. MiTCR, set to a Q25 quality threshold and the strictest error-elimination algorithm, was used for CDR3 identification, clonotype clustering and error correction. A nonparametric unseen species model with Euler transformation was used to estimate lower-bound total TCR beta diversity. TCRdb itself trimmed the public reads at Q25 with fastp, ran MiXCR and retained productive beta chains. Rows with a matching CDR3 protein are joined into one entry that keeps the most common DNA and genes. The V and J calls reflect TCRdb's pipeline rather than the authors' work. The sample table records hundreds of thousands of distinct CDR3 sequences; around a fifth of these occur just once. Roughly 3.7% of the sample rests with the top ten.

This TCR came from a man in his 70s in good health. The specimen was blood. The sequence links TRBV10-3 to TRBJ2-1; the best D guess is TRBD2, with 5 bases matching. The CDR3 has the sequence CAISESKNGGEQFF. At the DNA level, the sequence is TGTGCCATCAGTGAGTCGAAAAACGGAGGTGAGCAGTTCTTC.